This T cell receptor (beta chain) appears in the sequencing data of a study of cytomegalovirus exposure and HLA in healthy donors. General observations from the study: Among the CMV-associated chains, a few were confirmed in vitro as specific for CMV antigens. 150 to 200 TCR beta chains were listed as cytomegalovirus-associated. According to a subsequent analysis, TCR clusters identified in the first cohort showed a tendency to co-occur across the roughly 120 validation repertoires.

CDR1 SGDLS and CDR2 YYNGEE come from the germline V gene. This CDR3 region has 15 residues. V dropped 4 bases and J dropped 8 bases, with 19 bases sitting between them. Produced via immunoSEQ multiplex PCR; TCRdb's table is partial and in-frame only. This sample yields 150,000 to 200,000 clones, of which roughly 82% are seen a single time; about 7% belongs to the top ten. Comment on this clone: The antigen is unknown.

The specimen sequenced was PBMCs. The rearrangement uses TRBV9 and TRBJ1-5, with TRBD1 as a possible D gene (5 bases). The sequence derives from a man aged 18 to 30 in good health and CMV-seropositive. CDR3 protein: CASSPDGRGREPQHF. CDR3 DNA: TGTGCCAGCAGCCCAGACGGGCGGGGGAGGGAGCCCCAGCATTTT.